These T cell receptor beta chains were read from a single sample in a study of CD8 T cells in Susac syndrome. A single record per CDR3 protein comes from TCRdb applying MiXCR to the immunoSEQ multiplex PCR reads. The data contain roughly 300,000 distinct CDR3 sequences, 85% of them singletons. The specimen sequenced was CD8+ T cells from PBMCs. The source of these receptors is a human donor with multiple sclerosis. Each CDR3 is given with its conserved first and last residue. The D gene is left open where the match is weak. Rows may omit the clone size; those that give it use once, few, many or a size class.

d_gene	v_gene	abundance	j_gene	CDR3nt	CDR3aa
TRBD1	TRBV7-9	-	TRBJ2-7	TGTGCCAGCAGCTACCGACCGGGACAGCGTGCCTCCGAGCAGTACTTC	CASSYRPGQRASEQYF
TRBD2	TRBV9	once	TRBJ2-3	TGTGCCAGCAGCGTAGAAGGCCTAGCGGGGCGGGCAGATACGCAGTATTTT	CASSVEGLAGRADTQYF
-	TRBV27	-	TRBJ2-3	TGTGCCAGCAGTTTAAATCTGGCCTCAGATACGCAGTATTTT	CASSLNLASDTQYF
-	TRBV4-1	-	TRBJ1-3	TGCGCCAGCAGCCCCCTGGGACGTGGCTCTGGAAACACCATATATTTT	CASSPLGRGSGNTIYF
TRBD1	TRBV11-2	-	TRBJ1-2	TGTGCCAGCAGCCCGGGACAGGGTCACTATGGCTACACCTTC	CASSPGQGHYGYTF
-	TRBV12-3/TRBV12-4	-	TRBJ2-1	TGTGCCAGCAGTGAGGGCTCCGATGAGCAGTTCTTC	CASSEGSDEQFF
-	TRBV2	-	TRBJ1-2	TGTGCCAGCAGCGGACAGCAGCATGGCTACACCTTC	CASSGQQHGYTF
TRBD2	TRBV12-3/TRBV12-4	-	TRBJ2-5	TGTGCCAGCAGCAAGGGACTAGCGGGAGTCCAAGAGACCCAGTACTTC	CASSKGLAGVQETQYF
-	TRBV27	-	TRBJ1-2	TGTGCCAGCAGTTGGGGGCGTTCTAACTATGGCTACACCTTC	CASSWGRSNYGYTF
-	TRBV27	-	TRBJ2-5	TGTGCCAGCACTCAGGGGGGGGGCTCGGAGACCCAGTACTTC	CASTQGGGSETQYF
TRBD1	TRBV7-9	-	TRBJ2-7	TGTGCCAGCAGCTCGGGGGACAGGAGCTCCTACGAGCAGTACTTC	CASSSGDRSSYEQYF
-	TRBV29-1	-	TRBJ1-3	TGCAGCGTTGAGTGGCAGGCTGGAAACACCATATATTTT	CSVEWQAGNTIYF
-	TRBV20-1	-	TRBJ1-2	TGCAGTGCTAGAGGGGTAGACAGGCTGGATGGCTACACCTTC	CSARGVDRLDGYTF
TRBD2	TRBV29-1	once	TRBJ2-7	TGCAGCGTTCGACTAGCGGGAGACTACGAGCAGTACTTC	CSVRLAGDYEQYF
TRBD1	TRBV7-9	-	TRBJ1-1	TGTGCCAGCAGCACCGGACAGGGGACACAGGCTTTCTTT	CASSTGQGTQAFF
-	TRBV5-6	-	TRBJ1-2	TGTGCCAGCAGCTCCCCAGAGGCGGGGATGAGATATGGCTACACCTTC	CASSSPEAGMRYGYTF
TRBD2	TRBV29-1	once	TRBJ2-2	TGCAGCGTTGACGGGACTAGCGAGAACACCGGGGAGCTGTTTTTT	CSVDGTSENTGELFF
TRBD2	TRBV23-1	-	TRBJ2-3	TGCGCCAGCATTCGGGGGAAGACTAGCGGGAACACAGATACGCAGTATTTT	CASIRGKTSGNTDTQYF
TRBD1	TRBV7-9	-	TRBJ1-1	TGTGCCAGCAGCACGGGACAGGGGGCTGAAGCTTTCTTT	CASSTGQGAEAFF
-	TRBV30	-	TRBJ1-1	TGTGCCTGGGAGGCTAGCACCGGGTGGTCTGAAGCTTTCTTT	CAWEASTGWSEAFF
-	TRBV20-1	-	TRBJ2-7	TGCAGTGCTAGAGATCTTCGGCTGCCCTCCTACGAGCAGTACTTC	CSARDLRLPSYEQYF
TRBD2	TRBV5-4	-	TRBJ2-1	TGTGCCAGCAGCATGTTAGCGGGGTCCTACAATGAGCAGTTCTTC	CASSMLAGSYNEQFF
-	TRBV4-2	-	TRBJ2-6	TGTGCCAGCAGCGGACGCCGGGCCGGGGCCAACGTCCTGACTTTC	CASSGRRAGANVLTF
TRBD2	TRBV7-8	-	TRBJ2-3	TGTGCCAGCAGCTTAGGGCGGGAGGGCACAGATACGCAGTATTTT	CASSLGREGTDTQYF
-	TRBV20-1	-	TRBJ2-7	TGCAGTGCTAGCGGGTTGGTGGGAGGACGATTCTCCTACGAGCAGTACTTC	CSASGLVGGRFSYEQYF
-	TRBV3-1	-	TRBJ1-4	TGTGCCAGCAGCCTGAAAGCGGGTTTTGAAAAACTGTTTTTT	CASSLKAGFEKLFF
-	TRBV5-6	-	TRBJ2-1	TGTGCCAGCAGTTCCTCCGGGCGGGTTAGGAATGAGCAGTTCTTC	CASSSSGRVRNEQFF
TRBD1	TRBV4-1	-	TRBJ2-2	TGCGCCAGCAGCCAAGATACAGGGGACAGGGTAACCGGGGAGCTGTTTTTT	CASSQDTGDRVTGELFF
TRBD1	TRBV9	-	TRBJ2-3	TGTGCCAGCAGCGTTCCGTTCGCCCCCGGGGGACAGGGGATCGGTTCCACAGATACGCAGTATTTT	CASSVPFAPGGQGIGSTDTQYF
-	TRBV9	-	TRBJ1-3	TGTGCCAGCAGCGTTGGACAGAGCTCTGGAAACACCATATATTTT	CASSVGQSSGNTIYF
-	TRBV18	-	TRBJ1-1	TGTGCCAGCTCACCGGGGTACGAGATAGGCCGTACTGAAGCTTTCTTT	CASSPGYEIGRTEAFF
TRBD1	TRBV7-9	-	TRBJ1-2	TGTGCCAGCAGCGCCCGACAGGGGGCGAGGAAATATGGCTACACCTTC	CASSARQGARKYGYTF
-	TRBV11-3	-	TRBJ2-1	TGTGCCAGCAGCTTAGATCATCGGGATCCTGGTCCCCATGAGCAGTTCTTC	CASSLDHRDPGPHEQFF
TRBD2	TRBV29-1	once	TRBJ2-3	TGCAGCGTTGTAACGGGGGGGCGCGGAGAGAGCACAGATACGCAGTATTTT	CSVVTGGRGESTDTQYF
TRBD1	TRBV29-1	-	TRBJ1-1	TGCAGCGTAATGACAGGGAAGAACACTGAAGCTTTCTTT	CSVMTGKNTEAFF
-	TRBV21-1	once	TRBJ2-1	TGTGCCAGCAGCACCATTACTAGCGGGATTTACAATGAGCAGTTCTTC	CASSTITSGIYNEQFF
-	TRBV3-1	-	TRBJ2-3	TGTGCCAGCAGCCAAGAAGGCAGACCAGATACGCAGTATTTT	CASSQEGRPDTQYF
-	TRBV20-1	-	TRBJ1-1	TGCAGTGCTAGAGAACTCTCTGGCGGCACTGAAGCTTTCTTT	CSARELSGGTEAFF
TRBD1	TRBV6-1	-	TRBJ2-7	TGTGCCAGCAGGAGCGGGACAGGGCACTACGAGCAGTACTTC	CASRSGTGHYEQYF
-	TRBV15	-	TRBJ2-1	TGTGCCACCAGCAGAGATCGAGGGCAACGGCCCGGGAGTGAGCAGTTCTTC	CATSRDRGQRPGSEQFF
TRBD1	TRBV9	once	TRBJ2-5	TGTGCCAGCAGCTCAGACAGGGACGGGGAGACCCAGTACTTC	CASSSDRDGETQYF